These 21 T cell receptor beta chains share one sample of origin, sequenced in a study of cytomegalovirus exposure and HLA in healthy donors. Vbeta (60) and Jbeta (13) primers were used in the PCR. TCRdb keeps only in-frame clones here, not all; method: immunoSEQ multiplex PCR. The sample gives under 110,000 clones, approximately 85% of which show up once; about 1.5% is in the top ten. The sample consisted of PBMCs. The receptors derive from a man aged 45 to 65 in good health and CMV-seronegative.

The V call is TRBV27, the J call TRBJ1-4, with D possibly matching TRBD1 (6 bases). Deletions cut 4 bases from V and 8 bases from J, with 11 bases between. CDR1 MNHEY and CDR2 SMNVEV come from the germline V gene (reference sequence). The CDR3 length is 13 residues. CDR3 protein: CASSWDKDEKLFF. The CDR3 region has the DNA TGTGCCAGCAGTTGGGACAAGGACGAAAAACTGTTTTTT. Variable domain in full (rest from reference TRBV27 and TRBJ1-4): EAQVTQNPRYLITVTGKKLTVTCSQNMNHEYMSWYRQDPGLGLRQIYYSMNVEVTDKGDVPEGYKVSRKEKRNFPLILESPSPNQTSLYFCASSWDKDEKLFFGSGTQLSVL.

V and J are TRBV29-1 and TRBJ1-2, with TRBD1 identical over 9 bases. Germline CDR1 SQVTM, CDR2 ANQGSEA. There are 15 residues in the CDR3. Trimming at V came to 0 bases and at J to 5 bases, leaving 7 bases not matched to a gene. The CDR3, as DNA: TGCAGCGTTGAAGATCCCGGACAGGGGTTTTATGGCTACACCTTC. Protein product: CSVEDPGQGFYGYTF.

This sequence joins TRBV7-2 and TRBJ2-3, with TRBD2 matching over 10 bases. With V trimmed by 1 base and J by 7 bases, 8 bases remained unmatched. There are 16 residues in the CDR3. CDR1 and CDR2 from the germline V gene are SGHTA and FQGNSA. Here the CDR3 DNA reads TGTGCCAGCAGCTTAGTACGGGCTAGCGGGGGTTATACGCAGTATTTT. As protein: CASSLVRASGGYTQYF.

CDR3: CASSFRETQYF. The CDR3 DNA follows: TGTGCCAGCAGCTTCCGGGAGACCCAGTACTTC. The chain uses TRBV7-2 and TRBJ2-5; no clear D gene. Trimming removed 3 bases at V and 5 bases at J, with 4 bases between. The CDR3 length is 11 residues. CDR1 is SGHTA and CDR2 is FQGNSA in the germline V gene.

As regards this clone: Relative to the germline gene, one junction end is altered; a read error may explain this. The chain couples TRBV30 to TRBJ2-5; 9 bases are shared with TRBD2. The CDR3 is 14 residues long. The V gene's germline CDR1 is GTSNPN and CDR2 SVGIG (reference sequence). CDR3 amino acids: CACSLAGGQETRYF. The CDR3 nucleotides are TGTGCCTGTAGTCTGGCGGGGGGGCAGGAGACCCGGTACTTC.

The chain combines TRBV7-2 with TRBJ1-5, with D uncertain. The germline V gene encodes CDR1 SGHTA and CDR2 FQGNSA. Deletions cut 2 bases from V and 1 base from J, with 6 bases between. This CDR3 is built from 14 residues. CDR3 amino acids: CASSLQESNQPQHF. The CDR3 nucleotides read TGTGCCAGCAGCTTACAGGAAAGCAATCAGCCCCAGCATTTT.

The chain employs TRBV5-1 and TRBJ2-3, with 7 bases aligning to TRBD1. The trim removed 7 bases at V and 6 bases at J, leaving 11 bases unmatched. The CDR3 loop spans 14 amino acids. CDR1 SGHRS and CDR2 YFSETQ come from the germline V gene. CDR3 coding DNA: TGCGCCAGCTGCATACAGGGGCTCGGGGATACGCAGTATTTT. It encodes CASCIQGLGDTQYF.

This clone was counted between two and nine times. This rearrangement joins TRBV2 to TRBJ1-1, with D unresolved. Trimming shortened V by 3 bases and J by 6 bases, and 8 bases separated the two germline ends. This CDR3 has 12 residues. Looked up from germline, CDR1 is SNHLY and CDR2 is FYNNEI. The CDR3 bases are TGTGCCAGCAGTGAGAGGGTGGCTGAAGCTTTCTTT. This gives the protein CASSERVAEAFF. Full variable domain (outside the CDR3, taken from reference TRBV2 and TRBJ1-1): EPEVTQTPSHQVTQMGQEVILRCVPISNHLYFYWYRQILGQKVEFLVSFYNNEISEKSEIFDDQFSVERPDGSNFTLKIRSTKLEDSAMYFCASSERVAEAFFGQGTRLTVV.

J is TRBJ2-3 and V is TRBV2; 16 bases fit TRBD2. This CDR3 spans 16 amino acids. Per the germline V gene, CDR1 is SNHLY and CDR2 is FYNNEI. V gave up 6 bases and J gave up 4 bases; unmatched junction bases: 4. In DNA form, the CDR3 reads TGTGCCAGCAGACCCGGGACTAGCGGGGGGGCAGATACGCAGTATTTT. It codes for CASRPGTSGGADTQYF.

The chain employs TRBV11-2 and TRBJ2-7; a weak D match, TRBD2 (5 bases). V dropped 8 bases and J dropped 6 bases, with 20 bases sitting between them. The CDR3 is 14 amino acids. Germline CDR1 is SGHAT and CDR2 is FQNNGV. This CDR3 is CASAFLLEGREQYF. CDR3 nucleotides: TGTGCCAGCGCCTTCCTGCTAGAGGGCCGCGAGCAGTACTTC.

The CDR3: CASTVQGARGYTF. The CDR3 DNA follows: TGTGCCAGCACCGTACAGGGGGCAAGGGGCTACACCTTC. The chain has TRBV28 and TRBJ1-2; 9 bases agree with TRBD1. The trim removed 7 bases at V and 8 bases at J, leaving 8 bases unmatched. CDR1 MDHEN and CDR2 SYDVKM come from the germline V gene. This CDR3 region has 13 residues.

This chain connects TRBV6-5 to TRBJ1-2; tentative D call: TRBD1 (5 bases). V was shortened by 2 bases and J by 11 bases, with 15 bases between the two germline ends. The CDR3 is made up of 13 amino acids. CDR1 and CDR2 (germline): MNHEY, SVGAGI. CDR3 in amino acids: CASSYGAVSYYTF. The CDR3 bases are TGTGCCAGCAGTTACGGGGCAGTGTCCTATTACACCTTC.

CDR3 region: CASSFPQANEQFF. The CDR3 DNA is TGTGCCAGCAGTTTCCCTCAGGCCAATGAGCAGTTCTTC. The chain is built from TRBV6-6 and TRBJ2-1; D remains unclear. From germline, CDR1 is MNHNY and CDR2 SVGAGI (reference sequence). This CDR3 is built from 13 residues. The V end was cut by 4 bases, the J end by 6 bases, with 10 bases between.

The rearrangement uses TRBV4-2 and TRBJ1-2; D not certain. CDR3 size: 15 residues. V lost 3 bases and J lost 4, with 15 bases in between. The germline gives CDR1 LGHNA, CDR2 YNFKEQ. CDR3 bases: TGTGCCAGCAGCCAGGTCGGGGAACAGATCTATGGCTACACCTTC. Its translation is CASSQVGEQIYGYTF.

Here the CDR3 reads CASSFEGSYGYTF. The CDR3 bases are TGTGCCAGCAGCTTCGAGGGATCCTATGGCTACACCTTC. J is TRBJ1-2 and V is TRBV7-2; D is uncertain. The V gene's germline CDR1 is SGHTA and CDR2 FQGNSA. This CDR3 contains 13 residues. The V end was cut by 3 bases, the J end by 4 bases, with 9 bases between.

The V and J genes are TRBV7-2 and TRBJ2-2; D is possibly TRBD2 (6 bases). The germline gives CDR1 SGHTA, CDR2 FQGNSA. CDR3 size: 15 residues. V shed 2 bases and J shed 1 base, with 8 bases lying between them. The CDR3 sequence: CASSLLGGNTGELFF. The CDR3 region has the DNA TGTGCCAGCAGCTTACTCGGGGGGAACACCGGGGAGCTGTTTTTT. The variable domain in full, completed from reference TRBV7-2 and TRBJ2-2, reads GAGVSQSPSNKVTEKGKDVELRCDPISGHTALYWYRQSLGQGLEFLIYFQGNSAPDKSGLPSDRFSAERTGGSVSTLTIQRTQQEDSAVYLCASSLLGGNTGELFFGEGSRLTVL.

A word on this clone: This specimen includes other DNA sequences encoding the same CDR3. The V call is TRBV7-9, the J call TRBJ2-1, with 10 bases lining up with TRBD2. The CDR3 runs 16 residues. The germline CDR1 and CDR2 sequences are SEHNR and FQNEAQ (reference sequence). The V segment lost 2 bases and the J segment 3 bases; nucleotides outside the gene matches: 4. CDR3 region: CASSLRLAGVYNEQFF. For the CDR3, the DNA is TGTGCCAGCAGCTTAAGACTAGCGGGTGTCTACAATGAGCAGTTCTTC.

This sequence joins TRBV29-1 and TRBJ2-3; tentative D call: TRBD1 (5 bases). With 5 bases removed from V and 3 bases from J, the gap between germline ends came to 18 bases. Germline V gene data show CDR1 as SQVTM and CDR2 as ANQGSEA. CDR3 size: 15 residues. CDR3 in amino acids: CSVPWGVPRTDTQYF. Here the CDR3 DNA reads TGCAGCGTTCCGTGGGGCGTACCGAGGACAGATACGCAGTATTTT.

This clone was recorded a few times. In nucleotides, the CDR3 is TGTGCCAGCAGTGAACAGGGGGCTAATCAGCCCCAGCATTTT. Its translation is CASSEQGANQPQHF. The V and J genes are TRBV6-1 and TRBJ1-5; 8 bases match TRBD1. Looked up from germline, CDR1 is MNHNS and CDR2 is SASEGT. The CDR3 totals 14 residues. Trimming took 2 bases from V and 4 from J; bases not matched to a gene: 1.

The rearrangement links TRBV27 to TRBJ2-7; 8 nucleotides match TRBD1. V gave up 4 bases and J gave up 5 bases; unmatched junction bases: 4. This CDR3 region has 13 residues. Germline CDR1 MNHEY, CDR2 SMNVEV (reference sequence). CDR3 nucleotides: TGTGCCAGCAGTTCCAGACAGGGGAACGAGCAGTACGTC. Amino acid sequence: CASSSRQGNEQYV.

The CDR3 DNA sequence: TGTGCCAGCAGCCAAGGTCCGGGACAGGGGAAAAACAATGAGCAGTTCTTC. The encoded protein is CASSQGPGQGKNNEQFF. This sequence joins TRBV4-2 and TRBJ2-1; 10 bases map to TRBD1. V was pared by 1 base and J by 5 bases, with 8 bases of the junction left unmatched. Germline V gene data show CDR1 as LGHNA and CDR2 as YNFKEQ. The CDR3 totals 17 residues.